This TCR beta chain was sequenced in a study of blood T cell repertoires in COVID-19 (dated by TCRdb to 2018 to 2020). The study in broad terms: Collaborator samples came from the United States, Italy and Spain and covered acute and convalescent phases of COVID-19. The repertoires were released in a freely available public database intended as a resource for research on the immune response to SARS-CoV-2. The sample metadata nearly always contained a de-identified subject ID, COVID-19 status, age in years and sex. Deeply sampled blood TCRbeta repertoires from subjects exposed to, actively infected with, or recovered from COVID-19 were included in the dataset. The material from the prospective study consisted of cDNA or gDNA derived from T cells, B-cell-depleted T cells, or PBMCs. Samples came from the ongoing ImmuneRACE study (first 160 participants) plus 1,254 subjects from 6 global collaborators. Where available, HLA class I and class II types were obtained from metadata supplied by the sample provider rather than from assay-based typing. General study outcomes and caveats: The quantity of clinical and demographic metadata differed by source and by participant and was supplied without curation.

Whole blood was collected in K2EDTA tubes by collaborating institutions according to the institutions' own protocols. Collaborator samples were shipped for TCRbeta analysis as frozen whole blood, isolated PBMCs, or DNA extracted from either sample type. As encoded in the germline V gene, CDR1 is SGHAT while CDR2 is FQNNGV. Its CDR3 holds 15 amino acids, cysteine through phenylalanine. The only DNA kept is the CDR3, 45 bases in frame from the first base. Relative to germline, V is missing 3 bases and J is missing 5 bases, with 3 bases of the junction outside any gene match. The immunoSEQ Assay, a bias-controlled multiplex PCR, was used to amplify TCRbeta CDR3 regions from genomic DNA. The authors' analysis ran thus. The number of nucleated cells in each sample was estimated by amplification of reference gene primers within the assay. To quantify the absolute abundance of each unique TCRbeta CDR3 rearrangement, sequence reads were collapsed and filtered. Productive Simpson clonality was computed per sample as the square root of Simpson's diversity index over productive rearrangements. Imported from immuneACCESS, the table was reduced by TCRdb to in-frame sequences with V and J called. These copies leave out some clones; in studies compared against another copy, an unresolved V gene accounts for under half, and the cause of the remainder is not known. V, J and clone size reflect that table, while D and trimming were determined from the DNA. For this sample the table gives 120,000 or so clones, of which roughly 69% were detected only once. Over 2% of the sample rests with the top ten.

About this clone itself: Its target antigen remains unknown. The sample holds no much larger clone one base away, and base qualities are not on file.

The V gene is TRBV11-2 and the J gene is TRBJ2-2; 10 of the junction bases match TRBD2. The sequencing sample was made of peripheral blood. The clonotype was recovered from a woman aged 70-85 years with acute or convalescent COVID-19. The DNA sequence is given as TGTGCCAGCAGCTTTTCGACTAGCGGGACCGGGGAGCTGTTTTTT. This sequence encodes CASSFSTSGTGELFF.